The clone carrying this TCR beta chain was found a few times. A junction boundary mismatches the germline segment, possibly from a read error. This record comes from a study of patients and donors after allogeneic stem cell transplantation. This CDR3 has 8 residues. The germline V gene has CDR1 LNHNV and CDR2 YYDKDF (reference sequence). TCRdb re-analysed the RT-PCR reads in MiXCR, keeping a single row per CDR3 protein. The table shows about 960,000 distinct CDR3 sequences, with about a sixth occurring only once. The sample taken for sequencing was blood, either unsorted or a sorted T cell fraction (not recorded which). This chain connects TRBV15 to TRBJ1-1; the D gene is possibly TRBD1 (5 bases). The TCR originated in a human donor who was either an allogeneic HSCT recipient or a stem cell or donor lymphocyte infusion donor (not recorded which). It is not recorded whose cells these are; they may come from a transplant donor. DNA for the CDR3: TGTGCCACCCCGAGCGGGACCTTT. Translated, it gives CATPSGTF.